This TCR beta chain was recovered during a study of identical twins. Regarding the study as a whole: Among out-of-frame alpha sequences shared by twins, low generation probability occurred in excess. Beta out-of-frame sequences showed weaker excess sharing between twins.

This CDR3 spans 18 amino acids. V was pared by 0 bases and J by 2 bases, with 5 bases of the junction left unmatched. The germline V gene encodes CDR1 MNHEY and CDR2 SVGEGT. This clonotype was seen many times. Its target is unknown. Healthy Caucasians provided all donations. Each cDNA held unique molecular identifiers, and template switching gave it a universal primer site. TCRdb ran MiXCR on the 5' RACE reads and lists one entry per CDR3 protein. The table records about 220,000 distinct CDR3 sequences, around 10% of them present only once. Input material: memory (CD45RO+) T cells sorted from blood. The J gene is TRBJ2-1, the V gene TRBV6-2 or TRBV6-3, with 12 bases lining up with TRBD2. This clonotype originated in a woman aged 18 to 35 in good health. This CDR3 is CASSYSKLAGGPYNEQFF. For the CDR3, the DNA is TGTGCCAGCAGTTACTCGAAACTAGCGGGAGGCCCCTACAATGAGCAGTTCTTC.